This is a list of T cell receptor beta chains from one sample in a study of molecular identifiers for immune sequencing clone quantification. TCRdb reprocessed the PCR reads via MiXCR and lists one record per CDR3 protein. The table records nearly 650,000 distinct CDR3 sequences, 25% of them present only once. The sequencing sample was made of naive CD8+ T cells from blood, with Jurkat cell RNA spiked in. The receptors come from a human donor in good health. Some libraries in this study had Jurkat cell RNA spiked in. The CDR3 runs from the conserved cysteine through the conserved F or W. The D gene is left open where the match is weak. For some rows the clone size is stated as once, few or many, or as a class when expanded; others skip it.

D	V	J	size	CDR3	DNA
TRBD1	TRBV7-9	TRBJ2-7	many	CASSSRDRYYEQYF	TGTGCCAGCAGCTCACGGGACAGGTACTACGAGCAGTACTTC
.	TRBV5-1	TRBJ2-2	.	CASSVGPTTGELFF	TGCGCCAGCAGCGTAGGGCCCACCACCGGGGAGCTGTTTTTT
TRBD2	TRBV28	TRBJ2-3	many	CASSLVAGNTDTQYF	TGTGCCAGCAGTTTAGTAGCGGGGAACACAGATACGCAGTATTTT
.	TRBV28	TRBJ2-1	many	CATGLYNEQFF	TGTGCCACGGGACTGTACAATGAGCAGTTCTTC
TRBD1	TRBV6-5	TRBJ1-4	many	CASSARQGLGEKLFF	TGTGCCAGCAGTGCTCGACAGGGGCTAGGGGAAAAACTGTTTTTT
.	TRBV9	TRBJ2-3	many	CASSVGRGLGGTDTQYF	TGTGCCAGCAGCGTAGGACGGGGGCTCGGCGGCACAGATACGCAGTATTTT
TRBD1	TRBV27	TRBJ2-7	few	CASSLSGTGTYEQYF	TGTGCCAGCAGTTTATCCGGGACAGGGACCTACGAGCAGTACTTC
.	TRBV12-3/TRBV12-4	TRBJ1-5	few	CASGVGEFGNQPQHF	TGTGCCAGCGGGGTAGGAGAATTTGGCAATCAGCCCCAGCATTTT
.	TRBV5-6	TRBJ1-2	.	CASSFVQVNYGYTF	TGTGCCAGCAGCTTCGTCCAGGTTAACTATGGCTACACCTTC
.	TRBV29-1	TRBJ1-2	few	CSVENRLNYGYTF	TGCAGCGTTGAAAACAGACTTAACTATGGCTACACCTTC
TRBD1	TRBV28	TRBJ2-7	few	CASQTGTAYEQYF	TGTGCCAGCCAGACCGGGACAGCCTACGAGCAGTACTTC
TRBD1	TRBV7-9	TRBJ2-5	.	CASSSGTGEEAQYF	TGTGCCAGCAGCTCCGGGACAGGAGAAGAGGCCCAGTACTTC
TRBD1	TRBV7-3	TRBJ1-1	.	CASSLGTGGDWAGNTEAFF	TGTGCCAGCAGCTTAGGCACAGGGGGTGACTGGGCCGGGAACACTGAAGCTTTCTTT
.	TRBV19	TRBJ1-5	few	CASSMWENNQPQHF	TGTGCCAGTAGTATGTGGGAGAACAATCAGCCCCAGCATTTT
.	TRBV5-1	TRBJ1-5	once	CARSLSSGPPQHF	TGCGCCCGCAGCTTAAGTTCGGGGCCGCCCCAGCATTTT
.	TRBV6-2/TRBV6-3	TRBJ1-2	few	CASSQTHTPTVLYGYTF	TGTGCCAGCAGTCAAACCCACACACCCACGGTTCTCTATGGCTACACCTTC
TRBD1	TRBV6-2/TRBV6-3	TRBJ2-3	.	CASSAWDSSTDTQYF	TGTGCCAGCAGTGCATGGGACAGCAGCACAGATACGCAGTATTTT
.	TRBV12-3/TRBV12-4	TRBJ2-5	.	CASRLISEAQYF	TGTGCCAGCAGACTAATATCAGAGGCCCAGTACTTC
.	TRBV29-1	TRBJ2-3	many	CSAVGGELDTQYF	TGCAGCGCGGTGGGCGGGGAGCTAGATACGCAGTATTTT
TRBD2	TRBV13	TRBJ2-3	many	CASSLAPAGDNTDTQYF	TGTGCCAGCAGCTTAGCTCCTGCGGGAGACAACACAGATACGCAGTATTTT
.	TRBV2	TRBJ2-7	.	CASLAGYEHYF	TGTGCCAGCCTCGCTGGCTACGAGCATTACTTC
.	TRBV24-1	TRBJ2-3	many	CATSDVNPTQYF	TGTGCCACCAGTGATGTGAACCCTACGCAGTATTTT
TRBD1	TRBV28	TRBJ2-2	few	CASSSTLGGTGDRTGELFF	TGTGCCAGCAGTTCCACCCTGGGGGGGACAGGGGACCGCACCGGGGAGCTGTTTTTT
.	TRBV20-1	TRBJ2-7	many	CSALQGPYEQYF	TGCAGTGCTTTACAGGGTCCCTACGAGCAGTACTTC
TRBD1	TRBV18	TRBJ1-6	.	CASSPQPTGRSPLHF	TGTGCCAGCTCACCACAGCCGACAGGGAGGTCACCCCTCCACTTT